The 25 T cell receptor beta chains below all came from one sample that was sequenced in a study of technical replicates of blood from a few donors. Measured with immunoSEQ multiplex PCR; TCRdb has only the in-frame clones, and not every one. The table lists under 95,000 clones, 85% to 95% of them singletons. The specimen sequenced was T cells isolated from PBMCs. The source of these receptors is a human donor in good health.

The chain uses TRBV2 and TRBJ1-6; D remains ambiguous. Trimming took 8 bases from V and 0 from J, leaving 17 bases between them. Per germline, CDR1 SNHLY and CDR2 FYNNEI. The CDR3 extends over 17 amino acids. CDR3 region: CASQRWGGSSYNSPLHF. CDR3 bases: TGTGCCAGCCAGAGGTGGGGAGGGAGCTCCTATAATTCACCCCTCCACTTT.

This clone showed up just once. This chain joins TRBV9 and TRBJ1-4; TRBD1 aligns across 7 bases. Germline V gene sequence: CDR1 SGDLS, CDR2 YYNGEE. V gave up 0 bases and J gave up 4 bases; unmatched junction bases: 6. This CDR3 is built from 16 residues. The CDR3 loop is CASSVGPRQGNEKLFF. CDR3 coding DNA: TGTGCCAGCAGCGTAGGTCCCAGACAGGGTAATGAAAAACTGTTTTTT.

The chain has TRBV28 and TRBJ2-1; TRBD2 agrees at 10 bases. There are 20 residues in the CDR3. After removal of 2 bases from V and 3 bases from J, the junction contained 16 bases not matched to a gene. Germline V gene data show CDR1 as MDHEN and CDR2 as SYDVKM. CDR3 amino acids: CASSLRTLAGAFEVYNEQFF. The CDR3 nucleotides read TGTGCCAGCAGTTTAAGGACTCTAGCGGGAGCGTTCGAAGTCTACAATGAGCAGTTCTTC.

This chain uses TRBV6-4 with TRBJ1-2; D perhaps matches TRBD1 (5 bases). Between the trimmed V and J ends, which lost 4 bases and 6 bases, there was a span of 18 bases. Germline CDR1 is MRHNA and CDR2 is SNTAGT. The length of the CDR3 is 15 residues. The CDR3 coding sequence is TGTGCCAGCAGTGCGTGGGGGGAGTCGTTCGATGGCTACACCTTC. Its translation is CASSAWGESFDGYTF.

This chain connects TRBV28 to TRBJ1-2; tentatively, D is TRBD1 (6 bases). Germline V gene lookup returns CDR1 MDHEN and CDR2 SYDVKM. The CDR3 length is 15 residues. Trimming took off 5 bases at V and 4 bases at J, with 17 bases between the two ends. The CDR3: CASSLPGQSSYGYTF. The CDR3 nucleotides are TGTGCCAGCAGTCTCCCCGGACAGTCAAGCTATGGCTACACCTTC.

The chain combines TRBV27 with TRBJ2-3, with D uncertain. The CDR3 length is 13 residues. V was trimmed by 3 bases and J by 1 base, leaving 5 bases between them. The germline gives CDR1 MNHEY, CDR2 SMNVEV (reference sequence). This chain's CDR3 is CASSFYRTDTQYF. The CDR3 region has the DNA TGTGCCAGCAGTTTCTATCGCACAGATACGCAGTATTTT.

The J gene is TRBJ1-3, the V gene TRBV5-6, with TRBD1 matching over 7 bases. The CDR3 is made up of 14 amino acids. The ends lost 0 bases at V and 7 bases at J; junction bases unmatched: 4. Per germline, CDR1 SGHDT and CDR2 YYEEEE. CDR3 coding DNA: TGTGCCAGCAGCTTGGGTAGGGGGCGGAACACCATATATTTT. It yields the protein CASSLGRGRNTIYF.

The chain's CDR3 is CASSQGTASNQPQHF. CDR3 bases: TGTGCCAGCTCACAGGGGACAGCGAGCAATCAGCCCCAGCATTTT. The J gene is TRBJ1-5, the V gene TRBV18; TRBD1 matches at 7 bases. The CDR3 is 15 residues long. Germline CDR1 and CDR2: KGHSH and LQKENI. J was trimmed by 1 base and V by 4 bases; bases with no gene match: 4.

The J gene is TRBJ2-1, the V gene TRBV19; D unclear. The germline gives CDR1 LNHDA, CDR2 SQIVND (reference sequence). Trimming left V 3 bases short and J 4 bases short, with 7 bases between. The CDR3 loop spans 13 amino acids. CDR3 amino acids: CASSIEDYNEQFF. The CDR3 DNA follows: TGTGCCAGTAGTATTGAGGATTACAATGAGCAGTTCTTC.

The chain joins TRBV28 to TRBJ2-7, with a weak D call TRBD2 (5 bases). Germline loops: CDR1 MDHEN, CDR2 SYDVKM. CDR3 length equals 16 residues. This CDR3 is CATTGTLLRVNYEQYF. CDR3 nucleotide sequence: TGTGCTACGACGGGAACACTCCTACGGGTTAACTACGAGCAGTACTTC.

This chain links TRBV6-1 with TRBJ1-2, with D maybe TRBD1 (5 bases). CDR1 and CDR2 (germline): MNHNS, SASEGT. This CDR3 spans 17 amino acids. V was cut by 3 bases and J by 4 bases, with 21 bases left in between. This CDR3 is CASSERTWQGRRYGYTF. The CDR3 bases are TGTGCCAGCAGTGAGAGGACGTGGCAGGGAAGGCGCTATGGCTACACCTTC.

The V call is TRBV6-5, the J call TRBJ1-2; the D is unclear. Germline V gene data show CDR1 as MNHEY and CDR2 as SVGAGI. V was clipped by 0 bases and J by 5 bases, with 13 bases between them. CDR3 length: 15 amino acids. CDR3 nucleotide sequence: TGTGCCAGCAGTTACTCCGGACTAAAGGGATATGGCTACACCTTC. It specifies CASSYSGLKGYGYTF.

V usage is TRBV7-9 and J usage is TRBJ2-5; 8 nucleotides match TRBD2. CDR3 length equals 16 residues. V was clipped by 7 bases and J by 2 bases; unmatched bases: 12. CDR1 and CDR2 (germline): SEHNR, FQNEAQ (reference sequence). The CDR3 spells CASTLNSGGGQETQYF. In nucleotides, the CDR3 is TGTGCCAGCACCCTAAACAGCGGGGGAGGGCAAGAGACCCAGTACTTC.

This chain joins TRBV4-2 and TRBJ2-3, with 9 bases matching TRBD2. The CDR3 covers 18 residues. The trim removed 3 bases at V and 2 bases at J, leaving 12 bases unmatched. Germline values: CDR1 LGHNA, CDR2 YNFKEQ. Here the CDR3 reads CASSQRGLANDLTDTQYF. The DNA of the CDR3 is TGTGCCAGCAGCCAGCGAGGACTAGCGAACGACCTCACAGATACGCAGTATTTT.

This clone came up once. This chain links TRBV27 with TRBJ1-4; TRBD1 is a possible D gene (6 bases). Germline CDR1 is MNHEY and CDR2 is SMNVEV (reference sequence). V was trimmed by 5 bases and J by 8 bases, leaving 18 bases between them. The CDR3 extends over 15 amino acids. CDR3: CASSLTGSGWEKLFF. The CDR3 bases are TGTGCCAGCAGTCTCACAGGGTCAGGATGGGAAAAACTGTTTTTT.

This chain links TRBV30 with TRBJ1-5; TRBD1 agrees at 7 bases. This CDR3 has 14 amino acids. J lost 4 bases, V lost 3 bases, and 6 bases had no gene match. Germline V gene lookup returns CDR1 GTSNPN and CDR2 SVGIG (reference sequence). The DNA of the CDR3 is TGTGCCTGGAGCGGGACAGTCCTAAATCAGCCCCAGCATTTT. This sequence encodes CAWSGTVLNQPQHF.

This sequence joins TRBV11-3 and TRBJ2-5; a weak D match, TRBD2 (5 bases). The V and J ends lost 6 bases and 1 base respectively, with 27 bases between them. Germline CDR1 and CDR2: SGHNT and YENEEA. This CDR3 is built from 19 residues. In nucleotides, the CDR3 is TGTGCCAGCAGTCAAACGGCGTTTGGGGAGCCGTATTTCCAAGAGACCCAGTACTTC. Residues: CASSQTAFGEPYFQETQYF.

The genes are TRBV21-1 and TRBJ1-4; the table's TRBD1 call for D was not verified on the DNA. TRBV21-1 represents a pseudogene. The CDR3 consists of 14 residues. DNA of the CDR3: TGTGCCGGTTTCCAGACAGGGGAAAACGAAAAACTGTTTTTT. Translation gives CAGFQTGENEKLFF.

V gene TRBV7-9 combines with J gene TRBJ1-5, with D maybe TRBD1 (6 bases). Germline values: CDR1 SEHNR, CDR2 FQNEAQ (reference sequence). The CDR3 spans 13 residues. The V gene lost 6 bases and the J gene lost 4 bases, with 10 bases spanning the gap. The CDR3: CASRLTGNQPQHF. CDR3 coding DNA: TGTGCCAGCAGACTGACAGGAAATCAGCCCCAGCATTTT.

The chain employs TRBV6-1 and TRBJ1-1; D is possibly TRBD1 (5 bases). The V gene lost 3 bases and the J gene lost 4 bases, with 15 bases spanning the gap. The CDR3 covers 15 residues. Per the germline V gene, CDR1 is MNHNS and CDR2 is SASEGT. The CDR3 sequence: CASSDQGWGGTEAFF. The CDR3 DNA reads TGTGCCAGCAGTGACCAGGGCTGGGGTGGCACTGAAGCTTTCTTT.

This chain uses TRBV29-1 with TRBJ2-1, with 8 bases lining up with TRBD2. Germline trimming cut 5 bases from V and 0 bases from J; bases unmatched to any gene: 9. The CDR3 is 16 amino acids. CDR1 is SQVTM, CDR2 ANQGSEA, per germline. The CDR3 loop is CSVTPGLVSSYNEQFF. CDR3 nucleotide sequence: TGCAGCGTTACCCCGGGACTAGTTTCCTCCTACAATGAGCAGTTCTTC.

CDR3 in DNA: TGTGCCAGCAGTGTAATATCGCAGGCCACAGATACGCAGTATTTT. It is translated as CASSVISQATDTQYF. This chain links TRBV6-1 with TRBJ2-3; D gene uncertain. The V end was cut by 4 bases, the J end by 2 bases, with 13 bases between. The germline V gene has CDR1 MNHNS and CDR2 SASEGT. CDR3 size: 15 residues.

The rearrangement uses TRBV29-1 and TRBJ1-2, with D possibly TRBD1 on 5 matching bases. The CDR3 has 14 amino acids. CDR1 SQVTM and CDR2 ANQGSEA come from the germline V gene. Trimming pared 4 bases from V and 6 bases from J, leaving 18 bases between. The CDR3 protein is CSVGPQEPPDGYTF. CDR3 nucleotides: TGCAGCGTTGGGCCACAGGAACCGCCCGATGGCTACACCTTC.

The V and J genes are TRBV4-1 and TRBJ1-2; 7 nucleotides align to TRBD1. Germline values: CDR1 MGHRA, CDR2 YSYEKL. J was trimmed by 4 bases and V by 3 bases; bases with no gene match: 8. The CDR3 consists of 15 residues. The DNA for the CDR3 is TGCGCCAGCAGCCACCCACGACAGGGAGGCTATGGCTACACCTTC. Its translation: CASSHPRQGGYGYTF.

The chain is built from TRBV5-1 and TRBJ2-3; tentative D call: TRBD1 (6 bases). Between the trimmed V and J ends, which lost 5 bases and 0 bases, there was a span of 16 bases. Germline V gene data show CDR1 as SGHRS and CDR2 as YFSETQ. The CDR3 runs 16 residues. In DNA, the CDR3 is TGCGCCAGCAGTCAGAGACGGGACACTAGCACAGATACGCAGTATTTT. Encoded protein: CASSQRRDTSTDTQYF.